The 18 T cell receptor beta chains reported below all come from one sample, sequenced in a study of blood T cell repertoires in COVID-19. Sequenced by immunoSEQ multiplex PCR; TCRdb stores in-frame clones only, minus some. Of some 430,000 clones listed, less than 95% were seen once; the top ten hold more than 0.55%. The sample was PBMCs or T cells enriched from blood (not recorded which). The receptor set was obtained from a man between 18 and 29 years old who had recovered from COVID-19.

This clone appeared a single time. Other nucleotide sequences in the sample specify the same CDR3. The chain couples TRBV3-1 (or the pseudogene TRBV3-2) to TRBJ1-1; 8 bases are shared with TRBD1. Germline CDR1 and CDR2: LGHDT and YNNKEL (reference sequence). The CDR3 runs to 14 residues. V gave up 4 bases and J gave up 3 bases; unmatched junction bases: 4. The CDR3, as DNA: TGTGCCAGCAGCCGACAGGGGCGGGACACTGAAGCTTTCTTT. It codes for CASSRQGRDTEAFF.

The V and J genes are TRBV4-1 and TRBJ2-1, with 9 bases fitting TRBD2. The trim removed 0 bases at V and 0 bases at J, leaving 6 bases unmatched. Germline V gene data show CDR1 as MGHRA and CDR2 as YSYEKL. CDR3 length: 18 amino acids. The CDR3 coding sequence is TGCGCCAGCAGCCAAGATCGGAGTAGCGGGAGCTCCTACAATGAGCAGTTCTTC. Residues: CASSQDRSSGSSYNEQFF.

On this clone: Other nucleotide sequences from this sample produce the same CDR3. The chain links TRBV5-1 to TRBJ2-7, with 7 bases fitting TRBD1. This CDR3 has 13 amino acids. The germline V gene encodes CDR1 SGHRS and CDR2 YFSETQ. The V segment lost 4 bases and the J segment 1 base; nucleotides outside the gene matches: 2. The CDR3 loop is CASSPTGSYEQYF. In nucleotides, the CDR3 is TGCGCCAGCAGCCCGACAGGGTCCTACGAGCAGTACTTC. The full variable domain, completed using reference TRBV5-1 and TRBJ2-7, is KAGVTQTPRYLIKTRGQQVTLSCSPISGHRSVSWYQQTPGQGLQFLFEYFSETQRNKGNFPGRFSGRQFSNSRSEMNVSTLELGDSALYLCASSPTGSYEQYFGPGTRLTVT.

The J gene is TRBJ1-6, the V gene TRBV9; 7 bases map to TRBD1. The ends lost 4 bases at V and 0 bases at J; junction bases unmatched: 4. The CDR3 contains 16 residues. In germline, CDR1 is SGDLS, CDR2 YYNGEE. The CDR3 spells CASSFGQASYNSPLHF. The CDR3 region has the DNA TGTGCCAGCAGCTTTGGACAGGCCTCCTATAATTCACCCCTCCACTTT.

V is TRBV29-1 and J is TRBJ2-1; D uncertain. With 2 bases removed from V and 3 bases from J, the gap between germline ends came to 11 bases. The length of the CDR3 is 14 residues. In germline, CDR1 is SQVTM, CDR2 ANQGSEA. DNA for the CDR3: TGCAGCGTTGAATTAACAGACAACTACAATGAGCAGTTCTTC. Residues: CSVELTDNYNEQFF.

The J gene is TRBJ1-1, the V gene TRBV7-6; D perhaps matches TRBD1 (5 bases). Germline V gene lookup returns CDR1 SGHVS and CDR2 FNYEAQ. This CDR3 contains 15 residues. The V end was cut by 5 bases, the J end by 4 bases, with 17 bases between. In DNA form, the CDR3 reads TGTGCCAGCAGCCCGGACACAACAGCCTCCACTGAAGCTTTCTTT. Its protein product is CASSPDTTASTEAFF.

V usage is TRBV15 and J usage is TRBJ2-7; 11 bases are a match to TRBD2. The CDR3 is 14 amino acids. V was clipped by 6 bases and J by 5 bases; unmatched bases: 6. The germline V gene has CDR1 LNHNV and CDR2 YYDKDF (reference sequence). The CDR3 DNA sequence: TGTGCCACCAGACCTAGCGGGGGGTACCACGAGCAGTACTTC. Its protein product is CATRPSGGYHEQYF.

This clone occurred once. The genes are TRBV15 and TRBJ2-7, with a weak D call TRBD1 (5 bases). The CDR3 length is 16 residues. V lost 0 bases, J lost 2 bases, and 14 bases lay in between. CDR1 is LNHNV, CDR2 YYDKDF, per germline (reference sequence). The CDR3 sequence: CATSRDRVTSPYEQYF. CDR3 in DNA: TGTGCCACCAGCAGAGACAGGGTTACTTCCCCCTACGAGCAGTACTTC.

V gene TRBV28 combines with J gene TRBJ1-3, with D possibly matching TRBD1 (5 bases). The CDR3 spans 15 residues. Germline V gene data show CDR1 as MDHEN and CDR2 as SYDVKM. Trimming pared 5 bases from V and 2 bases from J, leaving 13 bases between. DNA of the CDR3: TGTGCCAGCAGTAGGCCGGGGGACCCTGGAAACACCATATATTTT. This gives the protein CASSRPGDPGNTIYF.

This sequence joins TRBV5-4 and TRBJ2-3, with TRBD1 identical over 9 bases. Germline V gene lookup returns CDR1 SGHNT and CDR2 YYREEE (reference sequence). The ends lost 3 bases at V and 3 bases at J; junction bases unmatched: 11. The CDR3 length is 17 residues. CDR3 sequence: CASSYKQGAGRTDTQYF. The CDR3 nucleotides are TGTGCCAGCAGCTATAAACAGGGGGCGGGTCGGACAGATACGCAGTATTTT.

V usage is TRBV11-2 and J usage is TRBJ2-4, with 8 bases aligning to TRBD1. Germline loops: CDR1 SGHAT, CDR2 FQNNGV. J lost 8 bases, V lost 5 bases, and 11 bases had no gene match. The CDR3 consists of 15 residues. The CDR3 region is CASSPLRRGPHIQYF. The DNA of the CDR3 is TGTGCCAGCAGCCCTCTCCGCAGGGGGCCTCACATTCAGTACTTC.

CDR3 DNA sequence: TGTGCCAGCAGAGACAGAAGCTATAATTCACCCCTCCACTTT. Residues: CASRDRSYNSPLHF. The V call is TRBV6-5, the J call TRBJ1-6, with D maybe TRBD1 (5 bases). The V gene's germline CDR1 is MNHEY and CDR2 SVGAGI. With 6 bases removed from V and 3 bases from J, the gap between germline ends came to 9 bases. CDR3 length equals 14 residues.

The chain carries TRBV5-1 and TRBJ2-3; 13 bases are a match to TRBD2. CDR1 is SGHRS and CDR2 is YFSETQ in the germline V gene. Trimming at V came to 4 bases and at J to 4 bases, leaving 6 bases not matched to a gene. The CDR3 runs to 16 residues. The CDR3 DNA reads TGCGCCAGCAGCCTCGGACTAGCGGGGGTATCAGATACGCAGTATTTT. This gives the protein CASSLGLAGVSDTQYF.

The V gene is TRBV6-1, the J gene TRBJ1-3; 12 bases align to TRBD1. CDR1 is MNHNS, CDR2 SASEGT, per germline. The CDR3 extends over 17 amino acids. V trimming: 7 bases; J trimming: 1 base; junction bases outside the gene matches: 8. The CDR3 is CASIDPGQGASGNTIYF. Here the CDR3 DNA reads TGTGCCAGCATTGACCCGGGACAGGGGGCGTCTGGAAACACCATATATTTT.

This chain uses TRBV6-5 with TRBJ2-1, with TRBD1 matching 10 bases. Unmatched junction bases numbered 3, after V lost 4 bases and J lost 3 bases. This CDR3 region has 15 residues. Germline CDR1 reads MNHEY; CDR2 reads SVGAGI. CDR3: CASSWGTGDYNEQFF. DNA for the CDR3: TGTGCCAGCAGTTGGGGGACAGGGGACTACAATGAGCAGTTCTTC.

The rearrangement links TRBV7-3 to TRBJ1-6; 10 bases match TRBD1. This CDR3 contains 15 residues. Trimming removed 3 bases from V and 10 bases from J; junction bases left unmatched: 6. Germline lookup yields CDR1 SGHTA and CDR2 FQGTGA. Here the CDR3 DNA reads TGTGCCAGCAGCTTGACAGGGGGCGCGGGCTCACCCCTCCACTTT. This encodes CASSLTGGAGSPLHF.

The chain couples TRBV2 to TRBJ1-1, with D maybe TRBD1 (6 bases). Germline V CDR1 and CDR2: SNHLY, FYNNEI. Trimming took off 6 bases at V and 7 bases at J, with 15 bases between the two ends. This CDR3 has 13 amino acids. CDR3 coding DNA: TGTGCCAGCAGCAACCAACAGGGATTTGAAGCTTTCTTT. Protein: CASSNQQGFEAFF.

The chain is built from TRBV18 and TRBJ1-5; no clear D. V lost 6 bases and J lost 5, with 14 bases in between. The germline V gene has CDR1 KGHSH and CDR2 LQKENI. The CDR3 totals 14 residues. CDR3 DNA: TGTGCCAGCTCCGGGGTGAGGGAGGATCAGCCCCAGCATTTT. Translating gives CASSGVREDQPQHF. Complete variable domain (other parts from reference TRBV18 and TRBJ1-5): NAGVMQNPRHLVRRRGQEARLRCSPMKGHSHVYWYRQLPEEGLKFMVYLQKENIIDESGMPKERFSAEFPKEGPSILRIQQVVRGDSAAYFCASSGVREDQPQHFGDGTRLSIL.